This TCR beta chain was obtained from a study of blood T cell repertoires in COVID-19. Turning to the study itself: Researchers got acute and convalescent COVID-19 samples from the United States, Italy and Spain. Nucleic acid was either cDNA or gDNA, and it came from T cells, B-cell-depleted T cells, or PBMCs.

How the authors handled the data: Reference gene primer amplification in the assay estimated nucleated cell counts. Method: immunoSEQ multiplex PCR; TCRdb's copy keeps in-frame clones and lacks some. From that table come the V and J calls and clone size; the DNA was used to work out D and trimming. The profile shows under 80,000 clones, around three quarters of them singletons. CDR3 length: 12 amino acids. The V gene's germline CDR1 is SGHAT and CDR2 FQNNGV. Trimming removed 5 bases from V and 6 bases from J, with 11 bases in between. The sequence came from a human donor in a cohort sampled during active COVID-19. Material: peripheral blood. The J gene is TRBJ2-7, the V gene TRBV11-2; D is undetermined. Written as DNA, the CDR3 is TGTGCCAGCAGCCTGAGCGTGGGCGAGCAGTACTTC. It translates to CASSLSVGEQYF.